The following is a T cell receptor beta chain sequence with its context. This clone was detected a few times. The clone's antigen remains unknown. Base qualities were left out, and no much larger clone turns up one base away. From a lookup of the germline V gene, CDR1 and CDR2 are SGHTA and FQGNSA. From cysteine to phenylalanine, the CDR3 is 13 amino acids long. CDR3 DNA is the only sequence kept; it has 39 bases, read in frame from the first base. The junction carries 10 bases between V and J, which are trimmed by 2 bases and 8 bases respectively. This sample is part of a study of beta chain features in type 1 diabetes (dated by TCRdb to 2016 to 2019). About the full investigation: Mean age, gender distribution, total cell number and subset yield were not different between patients and healthy donors. A total of 100 million to 110 million sorted cells were examined across all samples, and a strong correlation was observed between cell number per subset and RNA yield. Naive and central memory subsets were obtained from all 30 or so donors, but regulatory and stem cell-like memory subsets were isolated from only 8 patients and roughly eight healthy donors. In the study, TCRB repertoires of sorted circulating CD4+ T cell subsets from recently diagnosed type 1 diabetes patients were compared with those of matched healthy donors.

The entire isolated RNA was reverse transcribed using the High Capacity cDNA Reverse Transcription Kit, and thus expressed TCRB transcripts were sequenced. Deep immunoSEQ sequencing was applied to naive, central memory and regulatory T cell samples, giving an average of roughly 3.6 million total reads per sample. Sorted cells were lysed in RLT buffer and RNA was extracted with DNase-treated RNeasy Micro or Mini kits, depending on cell number. To prevent cross-contamination, each cell subset was processed individually, whereas patient and healthy donor samples were processed jointly. TCRB sequences were amplified from cDNA with the immunoSEQ multiplex PCR, producing 87-bp fragments spanning the CDR3 region. The amplicons were sequenced using the Illumina HiSeq platform. Under the source paper's analysis protocol: Synthetic template baselines were used to correct PCR bias computationally, reads within Hamming distance 2 were collapsed, and singletons that could not be merged were discarded. Reads were aligned against IMGT so that V, D and J genes, CDR3 length and insertions or deletions at six rearrangement sites could be assigned. Within each subset, clonotype counts were normalized to sorted cell number, after which true diversity and Gini coefficients were computed with the tcR R package. The overlap coefficient, calculated on TCRB nucleotide sequences, was used to quantify repertoire sharing. Out-of-frame TCRB sequences from naive cells were analyzed to stand in for the pre-selection repertoire. In TCRdb, the immuneACCESS table is reduced to in-frame sequences with V and J assigned. These tables do not hold every clone; where another copy was compared, an unresolved V gene accounts for under half, and the others remain unexplained. V and J calls and clone size follow that table, whereas D and trimming were derived from the DNA. The sample includes 630,000 or so clones, with roughly 13% observed a single time. The ten largest clones represent 0.035% to 0.04% of the sample.

Each donor gave one peripheral blood draw, about 110 mL on average, collected into heparinised tubes. A BD FACSAria II and a panel including CD45RO, CCR7, CD25, CD127, CD95 and CD27 were used to sort naive, central memory, regulatory and stem cell-like memory CD4+ T cells. A purity above 95% was achieved for all sorted populations. PBMCs were separated immediately by Lymphoprep density gradient centrifugation and were stained directly, without being cultured. So that batch effects would be minimized, each experiment stained and sorted samples in pairs, pairing one healthy donor with one patient. What the authors observed across the whole study: HLA sub-analyses involved small numbers of individuals, so any influence of HLA type on TCRB rearrangement remained unresolved. The naive, central memory and regulatory TCRB repertoires appeared to resemble one another more closely among patients than among healthy donors. Because cDNA rather than genomic DNA was sequenced, highly expressing activated cells could have been over-represented, although no difference in activation and CD3 levels was found between groups. Shorter templates might be favored by PCR, yet because patient and control samples were amplified and corrected together, any such skew would affect both groups equally. Patients with type 1 diabetes made fewer insertions and deleted more nucleotides at VDJ recombination sites, implying thymic rearrangement abnormalities. Type 1 diabetes patients showed a moderate but significant shortening of TCRB CDR3 length in all four CD4+ subsets.

The TCR sequence derives from a young man with type 1 diabetes. The sequence is built from TRBV7-2 and TRBJ2-1, with no reliable assignment of the D segment. What was sequenced was naive CD4+ T cells from blood. The cell subset or site label, read with the paper, signifies: true naive CD4+ T cells. The DNA sequence reads TGTGCCAGCAGCTTAAATCTGGACGATGAGCAGTTCTTC. Its product reads: CASSLNLDDEQFF. Full variable domain (CDR3 extended with the reference TRBV7-2 and TRBJ2-1 proteins): GAGVSQSPSNKVTEKGKDVELRCDPISGHTALYWYRQSLGQGLEFLIYFQGNSAPDKSGLPSDRFSAERTGGSVSTLTIQRTQQEDSAVYLCASSLNLDDEQFFGPGTRLTVL.